The 8 T cell receptor beta chains reported below all come from one sample, sequenced in a study of T cells in tuberculosis. Thawed, overnight-rested PBMC were stained with GMM-loaded CD1B tetramer, viability dye and anti-CD3, then sorted. The lipid loaded on the CD1B tetramers was C32 glucose monomycolate from Rhodococcus equi. The protocol was immunoSEQ multiplex PCR, while the TCRdb copy is restricted to in-frame clones and leaves out a portion. The sample includes some 90,000 clones, about nine tenths of them seen just once. Sequencing was carried out using CD1b-GMM tetramer-negative cells sorted from PBMCs. Source of these receptors: an adult woman with latent tuberculosis.

J is TRBJ1-2 and V is TRBV9; D may be TRBD1 (6 bases). This CDR3 has 14 residues. V was clipped by 2 bases and J by 8 bases, with 16 bases between them. The germline V gene encodes CDR1 SGDLS and CDR2 YYNGEE. CDR3 nucleotide sequence: TGTGCCAGCAGCGTTGGGACACAGTCTAGGGGCTACACCTTC. This sequence encodes CASSVGTQSRGYTF.

The chain has TRBV7-2 and TRBJ1-2, with 8 bases identical to TRBD1. V dropped 4 bases and J dropped 7; count of bases not matched to a gene: 8. Germline V gene sequence: CDR1 SGHTA, CDR2 FQGNSA. This CDR3 has 14 residues. The DNA of the CDR3 is TGTGCCAGCAGCTCCTCTACAGGGGGAGGTGGCTACACCTTC. This translates into CASSSSTGGGGYTF. Variable domain in full (rest from reference TRBV7-2 and TRBJ1-2): GAGVSQSPSNKVTEKGKDVELRCDPISGHTALYWYRQSLGQGLEFLIYFQGNSAPDKSGLPSDRFSAERTGGSVSTLTIQRTQQEDSAVYLCASSSSTGGGGYTFGSGTRLTVV.

The chain is built from TRBV6-5 and TRBJ1-5, with 9 bases matching TRBD1. Per the germline V gene, CDR1 is MNHEY and CDR2 is SVGAGI. With V trimmed by 10 bases and J by 7 bases, 8 bases remained unmatched. The CDR3 is 13 amino acids. The CDR3 sequence is CAIGDRAGQPQHF. The DNA for the CDR3 is TGTGCCATAGGGGACAGGGCCGGGCAGCCCCAGCATTTT.

The gene calls are TRBV6-5 and TRBJ2-2, with D perhaps TRBD1 (5 bases). CDR1 is MNHEY, CDR2 SVGAGI, per germline. The CDR3 is made up of 14 amino acids. The V and J ends lost 6 bases and 1 base respectively, with 9 bases between them. CDR3 sequence reads: CASSKQGNTGELFF. Written as DNA, the CDR3 is TGTGCCAGCAGCAAGCAGGGGAACACCGGGGAGCTGTTTTTT.

The rearrangement joins TRBV13 to TRBJ1-2, with a weak D call TRBD1 (5 bases). Germline V gene data show CDR1 as PRHDT and CDR2 as FYEKMQ (reference sequence). The CDR3 covers 14 residues. Trimming left V 0 bases short and J 5 bases short, with 10 bases between. The CDR3 protein is CASSLGAGSYGYTF. As DNA, the CDR3 is TGTGCCAGCAGCTTAGGGGCAGGGTCATATGGCTACACCTTC.

The table lists this clone with a count of one. The chain employs TRBV10-3 and TRBJ1-2, with D possibly matching TRBD1 (5 bases). Germline-derived CDR1 and CDR2 are ENHRY and SYGVKD. V dropped 4 bases and J dropped 1 base, with 13 bases sitting between them. The CDR3 length is 15 residues. The chain's CDR3 is CAISGGVTDNYGYTF. The CDR3 DNA follows: TGTGCCATCAGTGGGGGCGTGACAGATAACTATGGCTACACCTTC.

Only a few counts were recorded for this clone. This sequence joins TRBV27 and TRBJ2-7; 7 bases fit TRBD2. V lost 6 bases and J lost 7; bases outside the gene matches: 9. The germline CDR1 and CDR2 sequences are MNHEY and SMNVEV (reference sequence). The CDR3 length is 13 residues. CDR3 loop: CASSKWAGEEQYF. The CDR3 coding sequence is TGTGCCAGCAGCAAATGGGCGGGGGAAGAGCAGTACTTC.

This clone was detected only once. The genes are TRBV5-1 and TRBJ2-1, with 10 nucleotides matching TRBD1. V lost 4 bases, J lost 9 bases, and 4 bases stayed unmatched. Per germline, CDR1 SGHRS and CDR2 YFSETQ. The length of the CDR3 is 13 residues. CDR3 sequence reads: CASSAGTGAEQFF. DNA for the CDR3: TGCGCCAGCAGCGCCGGGACAGGGGCTGAGCAGTTCTTC. Based on the CDR3 plus reference TRBV5-1 and TRBJ2-1, the full variable domain is KAGVTQTPRYLIKTRGQQVTLSCSPISGHRSVSWYQQTPGQGLQFLFEYFSETQRNKGNFPGRFSGRQFSNSRSEMNVSTLELGDSALYLCASSAGTGAEQFFGPGTRLTVL.